Following are 15 T cell receptor beta chains from one sample sequenced in a study of response to subunit inactivated influenza vaccine. Via MiXCR, TCRdb re-called the RT-PCR reads, giving one row per CDR3 protein. Of 300,000 to 350,000 distinct CDR3 sequences listed, around 20% were seen once; the top ten hold under 13%. The sample consisted of PBMCs from blood, taken 21 months after vaccination. The receptors derive from a man aged 45-69 years who received an inactivated influenza vaccine.

The CDR3 spells CASSPGRTIEQYF. CDR3 coding DNA: TGTGCCAGCTCACCAGGCAGAACTATCGAGCAGTACTTC. The chain has TRBV18 and TRBJ2-7; D unresolved. Trimming pared 2 bases from V and 6 bases from J, leaving 11 bases between. Germline V gives CDR1 KGHSH, CDR2 LQKENI. The CDR3 is 13 residues long.

This clonotype has ten or more counts. DNA of the CDR3: TGTGCCAGCAGTTTAGGGCCCTACAATCAGCCCCAGCATTTT. Translated, it gives CASSLGPYNQPQHF. The chain joins TRBV27 to TRBJ1-5; no clear D. The V gene lost 2 bases and the J gene lost 3 bases, with 8 bases spanning the gap. Germline CDR1 is MNHEY and CDR2 is SMNVEV (reference sequence). The length of the CDR3 is 14 residues.

The rearrangement uses TRBV20-1 and TRBJ2-5; D might be TRBD2 (5 bases). Trimming stripped 3 bases from V and 5 bases from J, with 10 bases between. Germline values: CDR1 DFQATT, CDR2 SNEGSKA (reference sequence). The CDR3 has 12 amino acids. The CDR3 DNA is TGCAGTGCTAGTAGGGAGAGGGAGACCCAGTACTTC. Encoded protein: CSASRERETQYF.

This clonotype was observed a handful of times. The chain has TRBV29-1 and TRBJ2-5, with unresolved D. This CDR3 region has 12 residues. CDR1 is SQVTM and CDR2 is ANQGSEA in the germline V gene. The ends were cut back, 6 bases at V and 6 bases at J, with 14 bases in the middle. The CDR3 loop is CSVSGVGQTQYF. CDR3 nucleotides: TGCAGCGTGTCTGGGGTGGGCCAGACCCAGTACTTC. Filled out from reference TRBV29-1 and TRBJ2-5, the complete variable domain reads SAVISQKPSRDICQRGTSLTIQCQVDSQVTMMFWYRQQPGQSLTLIATANQGSEATYESGFVIDKFPISRPNLTFSTLTVSNMSPEDSSIYLCSVSGVGQTQYFGPGTRLLVL.

The chain is built from TRBV12-3 or TRBV12-4 and TRBJ2-7; D is undetermined. Trimming pared 2 bases from V and 6 bases from J, leaving 5 bases between. This CDR3 comprises 11 residues. This CDR3 is CASSLKLEQYF. CDR3 in DNA: TGTGCCAGCAGTTTAAAACTCGAGCAGTACTTC.

A few counts support this clonotype. The chain is built from TRBV20-1 and TRBJ1-5, with 9 bases matching TRBD1. This CDR3 is 15 amino acids long. Unmatched junction bases numbered 4, after V lost 0 bases and J lost 4 bases. Germline V CDR1 and CDR2: DFQATT, SNEGSKA (reference sequence). The CDR3 DNA reads TGCAGTGCTAGAGATCCGGGACAGGGTAATCAGCCCCAGCATTTT. This gives the protein CSARDPGQGNQPQHF.

In its sample, this clonotype was seen a few times. The rearrangement links TRBV29-1 to TRBJ2-5; unclear D gene. There are 13 residues in the CDR3. The V end lost 1 base, the J end lost 2 bases, and 8 bases lay between the germline ends. Germline V gene sequence: CDR1 SQVTM, CDR2 ANQGSEA. The CDR3 region is CSVEVRLQETQYF. The CDR3 bases are TGCAGCGTTGAAGTCAGACTTCAAGAGACCCAGTACTTC.

The chain joins TRBV2 to TRBJ2-1; 11 bases are shared with TRBD2. The CDR3 totals 18 residues. Germline V lookup: CDR1 SNHLY, CDR2 FYNNEI. V was clipped by 2 bases and J by 5 bases; unmatched bases: 11. The CDR3 region has the DNA TGTGCCAGCAGTGAAAGATTTGCTAGCGGGGGGTTCCACAATGAGCAGTTCTTC. It specifies CASSERFASGGFHNEQFF.

This clonotype was counted ten times or more. The chain links TRBV5-1 to TRBJ2-1; TRBD2 aligns across 11 bases. Germline-derived CDR1 and CDR2 are SGHRS and YFSETQ. The junction had 9 bases not matched to a gene; V was cut back by 4 bases and J by 9 bases. This CDR3 is 15 amino acids long. CDR3 loop: CASSKLAGERSEQFF. CDR3 coding DNA: TGCGCCAGCAGCAAACTAGCGGGAGAGCGGTCTGAGCAGTTCTTC.

In its sample, this clonotype was seen a few times. The chain has TRBV29-1 and TRBJ1-1; D not certain. V was cut by 6 bases and J by 6 bases, with 17 bases left in between. The CDR3 is 13 residues long. Germline assignment: CDR1 SQVTM and CDR2 ANQGSEA. CDR3 in amino acids: CSVRRDIGAEAFF. The CDR3 region has the DNA TGCAGCGTAAGAAGGGATATCGGCGCTGAAGCTTTCTTT.

With regard to this clonotype: This sequence may be a read error, since a much larger clone differs from it by one base. The V gene is TRBV3-1, the J gene TRBJ2-7, with 8 bases matching TRBD1. The CDR3 is made up of 13 amino acids. The germline gives CDR1 LGHDT, CDR2 YNNKEL (reference sequence). DNA for the CDR3: TGTGCCAGCAGCCAAGCAGGGGGCTACGAGGAGTACTTC. As protein: CASSQAGGYEEYF.

This sequence joins TRBV10-3 and TRBJ1-3; possible D gene TRBD1, 5 bases. V shed 6 bases and J shed 0 bases, with 12 bases lying between them. CDR1 is ENHRY, CDR2 SYGVKD, per germline. CDR3 length: 15 amino acids. Here the CDR3 DNA reads TGTGCCATCAGCGAATCAGGGATCTCTGGAAACACCATATATTTT. Translating gives CAISESGISGNTIYF.

The CDR3 loop reads CKLGSTDTQYF. CDR3 DNA sequence: TGCAAATTGGGGAGCACAGATACGCAGTATTTT. The genes are TRBV20-1 and TRBJ2-3; D is ambiguous. The CDR3 spans 11 residues. Germline values: CDR1 DFQATT, CDR2 SNEGSKA (reference sequence).

The chain joins TRBV7-2 to TRBJ1-1; possibly TRBD1 for D (5 bases). Germline assignment: CDR1 SGHTA and CDR2 FQGNSA. The CDR3 consists of 15 residues. The V end lost 1 base, the J end lost 4 bases, and 13 bases lay between the germline ends. This CDR3 is CASSLGTGRATEAFF. The DNA for the CDR3 is TGTGCCAGCAGCTTAGGGACTGGCAGGGCCACTGAAGCTTTCTTT.

This clonotype was detected many times. The chain combines TRBV7-8 with TRBJ1-1; weak D call: TRBD1 (5 bases). CDR1 is SGHVS and CDR2 is FQNEAQ in the germline V gene. The CDR3 length is 13 residues. V gave up 6 bases and J gave up 5 bases, with 13 bases separating them. For the CDR3, the DNA is TGTGCCAGCAGAGGGGAGGGCGGAACTGAAGCTTTCTTT. This gives the protein CASRGEGGTEAFF.